The source of this T cell receptor (beta chain) is a study of PD-L1 blockade in urothelial cancer. Study details: Patients with male sex and bladder-origin urothelial cancer accounted for most of the 29 enrolled.

This sample's time point: pretreatment peripheral blood. Germline CDR1 reads LNHDA; CDR2 reads SQIVND (reference sequence). CDR3 length: 16 amino acids. V lost 7 bases and J lost 6; bases outside the gene matches: 14. Assay used: immunoSEQ multiplex PCR; TCRdb lists only in-frame clones, some missing. The data hold 54,000 or so clones, with around 84% observed a single time. This TCR derives from a man aged 50-59 years with urothelial cancer. This specimen consisted of PBMCs, obtained around atezolizumab (anti-PD-L1) treatment. The chain employs TRBV19 and TRBJ2-7; 11 bases line up with TRBD1. CDR3 sequence reads: CASTPSGAGQGVEQYF. CDR3 DNA: TGTGCCAGTACCCCCTCAGGGGCGGGACAGGGGGTCGAGCAGTACTTC. The variable domain in full, with the rest retrieved from reference TRBV19 and TRBJ2-7, is DGGITQSPKYLFRKEGQNVTLSCEQNLNHDAMYWYRQDPGQGLRLIYYSQIVNDFQKGDIAEGYSVSREKKESFPLTVTSAQKNPTAFYLCASTPSGAGQGVEQYFGPGTRLTVT.